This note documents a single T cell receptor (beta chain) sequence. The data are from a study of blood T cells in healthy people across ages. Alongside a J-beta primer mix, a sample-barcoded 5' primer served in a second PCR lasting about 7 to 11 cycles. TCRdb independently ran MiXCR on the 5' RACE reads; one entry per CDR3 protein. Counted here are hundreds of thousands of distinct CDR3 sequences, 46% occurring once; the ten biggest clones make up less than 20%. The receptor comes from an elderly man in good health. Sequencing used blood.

CDR3 amino acids: CASSELGLAVKPYEQYF. CDR3 DNA: TGTGCCAGCAGTGAACTGGGACTAGCGGTGAAACCCTACGAGCAGTACTTC. The rearrangement uses TRBV6-1 and TRBJ2-7; 11 nucleotides line up with TRBD2. The CDR3 consists of 17 residues. Germline V gene lookup returns CDR1 MNHNS and CDR2 SASEGT. With V trimmed by 2 bases and J by 2 bases, 8 bases remained unmatched.